A selection of T cell receptor beta chains follows, all from one sample in a study of T cells in Graves' hyperthyroidism and ophthalmopathy. TCRdb itself ran the multiplex PCR reads through MiXCR, one entry per CDR3 protein. The table has 550,000 to 800,000 distinct CDR3 sequences, over 15% seen once. The specimen sequenced was blood. These receptors all come from a young man with Graves' hyperthyroidism. Both conserved end residues are part of each CDR3. D genes are given only for firm matches. Expanded clones are given a class, and other clones once, few, many or no size at all.

V gene: TRBV4-1; D gene: -; J gene: TRBJ1-1; clone size: -; CDR3 DNA: TGCGCCAGCAGCCAAGATCAGATCATGTTCATTAGGACCGCGATGAACACTGAAGCTTTCTTT; CDR3 protein: CASSQDQIMFIRTAMNTEAFF
V gene: TRBV28; D gene: -; J gene: TRBJ2-7; clone size: -; CDR3 DNA: TGTGCCAGTAGTTCGGGACTTCGGGAGCAGTACTTC; CDR3 protein: CASSSGLREQYF
V gene: TRBV28; D gene: TRBD2; J gene: TRBJ2-7; clone size: few; CDR3 DNA: TGTGCCAGCCGTCTAGCGGGATCATACGAGCAGTACTTC; CDR3 protein: CASRLAGSYEQYF
V gene: TRBV19; D gene: -; J gene: TRBJ2-5; clone size: few; CDR3 DNA: TGTGCCAGTAGTATGTATGTTTTCCAAGAGACCCAGTACTTC; CDR3 protein: CASSMYVFQETQYF
V gene: TRBV12-3/TRBV12-4; D gene: TRBD2; J gene: TRBJ2-7; clone size: many; CDR3 DNA: TGTGCCAGCAGCCCGGGACTAGCGGGAGTTTCTCACGAGCAGTACTTC; CDR3 protein: CASSPGLAGVSHEQYF
V gene: TRBV20-1; D gene: -; J gene: TRBJ2-1; clone size: many; CDR3 DNA: TGCAGTGCTAGTAGATACAATGAGCAGTTCTTC; CDR3 protein: CSASRYNEQFF
V gene: TRBV28; D gene: TRBD1; J gene: TRBJ1-5; clone size: few; CDR3 DNA: TGTGCCAGCAGTTCACAATCCGGGACAGGTGTTAATCAGCCCCAGCATTTT; CDR3 protein: CASSSQSGTGVNQPQHF
V gene: TRBV27; D gene: -; J gene: TRBJ2-1; clone size: few; CDR3 DNA: TGTGCCAGCAGTCCGGGACCGTATCTAGAGCAGTTCTTC; CDR3 protein: CASSPGPYLEQFF
V gene: TRBV12-3/TRBV12-4; D gene: -; J gene: TRBJ2-2; clone size: -; CDR3 DNA: TGTGCCAGCACCCTTCCCGGGGGCAACACCGGGGAGCTGTTTTTT; CDR3 protein: CASTLPGGNTGELFF
V gene: TRBV9; D gene: -; J gene: TRBJ1-2; clone size: -; CDR3 DNA: TGTGCCAGCAGCGGTACGCTAAACTATGGCTACACCTTC; CDR3 protein: CASSGTLNYGYTF
V gene: TRBV20-1; D gene: TRBD2; J gene: TRBJ2-1; clone size: many; CDR3 DNA: TGCAGCCCCCCGGCTGCGGGAGTAGGTGAGCAGTTCTTC; CDR3 protein: CSPPAAGVGEQFF
V gene: TRBV18; D gene: TRBD2; J gene: TRBJ2-5; clone size: many; CDR3 DNA: TGTGCCAGCTCACCGGGACTAGCGGGAGTGCGGGAGACCCAGTACTTC; CDR3 protein: CASSPGLAGVRETQYF
V gene: TRBV20-1; D gene: -; J gene: TRBJ1-6; clone size: -; CDR3 DNA: TGCAGTGCTAGGGGACTGAATAATTCACCCCTCCACTTT; CDR3 protein: CSARGLNNSPLHF
V gene: TRBV7-9; D gene: TRBD2; J gene: TRBJ2-1; clone size: many; CDR3 DNA: TGTGCCAGCCTAAGCGGGAGCGGCCCTTACAATGAGCAGTTCTTC; CDR3 protein: CASLSGSGPYNEQFF